The 20 T cell receptor beta chains in this list originate from one sample, sequenced in a study of blood T cell repertoires in COVID-19. The method was immunoSEQ multiplex PCR; TCRdb's version includes in-frame clones alone and lacks a portion of them. The sample holds about 370,000 clones, approximately 89% seen once. Sequences were obtained from PBMCs or T cells enriched from blood (not recorded which). The receptors shown here come from a woman aged 40 to 50 who had been exposed to COVID-19.

The V gene is TRBV10-1, the J gene TRBJ1-3; the match to TRBD1 covers 7 bases. The CDR3 totals 16 residues. The junction had 8 bases not matched to a gene; V was cut back by 5 bases and J by 1 base. The germline V gene has CDR1 WNHNN and CDR2 SYGVQD (reference sequence). The CDR3 DNA reads TGCGCCAGCAGTCCCGGGACAGAGAGTTCTGGAAACACCATATATTTT. Amino acid sequence: CASSPGTESSGNTIYF.

About this clone itself: Other nucleotide sequences from this sample produce the same CDR3. V gene TRBV5-1 combines with J gene TRBJ1-2; 11 nucleotides line up with TRBD1. Germline CDR1 and CDR2: SGHRS and YFSETQ. The CDR3 is 14 amino acids. The V segment lost 4 bases and the J segment 5 bases; nucleotides outside the gene matches: 4. The CDR3 DNA follows: TGCGCCAGCAGCAGGACAGGGGGCGATTATGGCTACACCTTC. Amino acid sequence: CASSRTGGDYGYTF.

The chain couples TRBV7-8 to TRBJ2-2; maybe TRBD2 (6 bases). From germline, CDR1 is SGHVS and CDR2 FQNEAQ. V shed 5 bases and J shed 5 bases, with 6 bases lying between them. This CDR3 has 12 amino acids. CDR3 sequence (DNA): TGTGCCAGCAGCCGGGAGACCGGGGAGCTGTTTTTT. Encoded protein: CASSRETGELFF.

The chain carries TRBV30 and TRBJ2-2, with D possibly being TRBD2 (5 bases). The V and J ends lost 2 bases and 6 bases respectively, with 16 bases between them. This CDR3 comprises 15 residues. Per the germline V gene, CDR1 is GTSNPN and CDR2 is SVGIG (reference sequence). DNA for the CDR3: TGTGCCTGGAGTACCTCAGTTAGCGTGGCCGGGGAGCTGTTTTTT. Protein: CAWSTSVSVAGELFF.

The chain employs TRBV3-1 (or the pseudogene TRBV3-2) and TRBJ1-1; unclear D gene. Germline loops: CDR1 LGHDT, CDR2 YNNKEL (reference sequence). The germline V and J ends were trimmed by 5 bases and 5 bases, with 15 bases remaining between them. CDR3 length equals 14 residues. The CDR3 sequence is CASSSQEGWTEAFF. In DNA, the CDR3 is TGTGCCAGCAGCTCGCAGGAGGGCTGGACTGAAGCTTTCTTT.

Only one count was recorded for this clone. This chain joins TRBV5-5 and TRBJ1-2; no reliable D call. The CDR3 length is 16 residues. Germline V gives CDR1 SGHKS, CDR2 YYEKEE (reference sequence). The V and J ends lost 2 bases and 1 base respectively, with 15 bases between them. The CDR3 nucleotides are TGTGCCAGCAGCTTTTCCCACGGCGGGGATAACTATGGCTACACCTTC. It yields the protein CASSFSHGGDNYGYTF.

The DNA for the CDR3 is TGTGCCATCTACGACAGTCGCGGTCCCCAGCATTTT. Translation gives CAIYDSRGPQHF. The chain is built from TRBV28 and TRBJ1-5; D may be TRBD1 (5 bases). There are 12 residues in the CDR3. The germline V gene has CDR1 MDHEN and CDR2 SYDVKM. V dropped 10 bases and J dropped 10 bases, with 17 bases sitting between them.

About this clone itself: At the DNA level, this CDR3 is encoded by other sequences in the same sample as well. The chain uses TRBV20-1 and TRBJ1-1; D remains ambiguous. CDR1 DFQATT and CDR2 SNEGSKA come from the germline V gene (reference sequence). Trimming cost V 3 bases and J 5 bases, with 4 bases left between them. The CDR3 extends over 10 amino acids. In nucleotides, the CDR3 is TGCAGTGCTAGGCGGACTGAAGCTTTCTTT. It specifies CSARRTEAFF.

The chain combines TRBV18 with TRBJ1-3; perhaps TRBD1 as D (6 bases). The V end was cut by 4 bases, the J end by 10 bases, with 17 bases between. Germline CDR1 and CDR2: KGHSH and LQKENI. The CDR3 runs 14 residues. The CDR3 nucleotides read TGTGCCAGCTCACTCCGGACAGATACTCAGACCATATATTTT. Its protein product is CASSLRTDTQTIYF.

The genes are TRBV5-1 and TRBJ1-1; D may be TRBD1 (6 bases). Germline CDR1 reads SGHRS; CDR2 reads YFSETQ. V dropped 0 bases and J dropped 2 bases, with 14 bases sitting between them. The CDR3 sequence is 16 residues long. This CDR3 is CASSLADGTRNTEAFF. In nucleotides, the CDR3 is TGCGCCAGCAGCTTGGCCGATGGGACACGCAACACTGAAGCTTTCTTT.

J is TRBJ1-6 and V is TRBV6-5, with TRBD1 matching 8 bases. V dropped 2 bases and J dropped 8; count of bases not matched to a gene: 5. The CDR3 is 15 residues long. Germline CDR1 is MNHEY and CDR2 is SVGAGI. In DNA form, the CDR3 reads TGTGCCAGCAGTTACGGTGACAGGGGAGATTCACCCCTCCACTTT. It translates to CASSYGDRGDSPLHF.

This clone showed up just a few times. V and J are TRBV7-8 and TRBJ2-7; no reliable D call. The CDR3 spans 11 residues. Germline CDR1 reads SGHVS; CDR2 reads FQNEAQ. V lost 1 base and J lost 6, with 4 bases in between. In DNA, the CDR3 is TGTGCCAGCAGCTTAGGGGCCGAGCAGTACTTC. It encodes CASSLGAEQYF. Variable domain in full (rest from reference TRBV7-8 and TRBJ2-7): GAGVSQSPRYKVAKRGQDVALRCDPISGHVSLFWYQQALGQGPEFLTYFQNEAQLDKSGLPSDRFFAERPEGSVSTLKIQRTQQEDSAVYLCASSLGAEQYFGPGTRLTVT.

This chain connects TRBV30 to TRBJ1-2; 10 bases are a match to TRBD1. CDR1 GTSNPN and CDR2 SVGIG come from the germline V gene (reference sequence). The CDR3 length is 14 residues. Unmatched junction bases numbered 4, after V lost 2 bases and J lost 4 bases. CDR3 loop: CAWSTRTGGYGYTF. For the CDR3, the DNA is TGTGCCTGGAGTACCCGGACAGGGGGCTATGGCTACACCTTC.

The J gene is TRBJ2-2, the V gene TRBV7-6; maybe TRBD2 (5 bases). The CDR3 totals 15 residues. The germline V and J ends were trimmed by 10 bases and 0 bases, with 15 bases remaining between them. Germline V lookup: CDR1 SGHVS, CDR2 FNYEAQ. Here the CDR3 DNA reads TGTGCCACCACCCGGGGAGTATCGAACACCGGGGAGCTGTTTTTT. It codes for CATTRGVSNTGELFF.

This chain uses TRBV5-6 with TRBJ1-1; possible D gene TRBD1, 6 bases. The CDR3 is 14 residues long. V was pared by 5 bases and J by 1 base, with 12 bases between. Germline V gene data show CDR1 as SGHDT and CDR2 as YYEEEE. Here the CDR3 reads CASRRQVSNTEAFF. DNA for the CDR3: TGTGCCAGCAGACGACAGGTTTCGAACACTGAAGCTTTCTTT.

This clone was counted a single time. The chain couples TRBV15 to TRBJ1-1; 7 bases agree with TRBD1. This CDR3 region has 16 residues. Per the germline V gene, CDR1 is LNHNV and CDR2 is YYDKDF (reference sequence). Unmatched junction bases numbered 7, after V lost 2 bases and J lost 1 base. The CDR3 coding sequence is TGTGCCACCAGCAGATCCGACAGGGATTGGAACACTGAAGCTTTCTTT. Protein product: CATSRSDRDWNTEAFF.

The J gene is TRBJ2-1, the V gene TRBV2; tentatively, D is TRBD2 (5 bases). The CDR3 sequence is 15 residues long. Germline V gene lookup returns CDR1 SNHLY and CDR2 FYNNEI. Trimming cost V 5 bases and J 0 bases, with 11 bases left between them. CDR3 DNA: TGTGCCAGCAGTCGTCTAGCTAGCTCCTACAATGAGCAGTTCTTC. This translates into CASSRLASSYNEQFF.

The rearrangement links TRBV2 to TRBJ2-3, with D tentatively TRBD2 (5 bases). Trimming took 3 bases from V and 0 from J, leaving 13 bases between them. CDR1 is SNHLY and CDR2 is FYNNEI in the germline V gene. This CDR3 is 16 amino acids long. The CDR3 loop is CASSEASSVSTDTQYF. The CDR3 DNA reads TGTGCCAGCAGTGAGGCTAGCAGCGTTAGCACAGATACGCAGTATTTT. Variable domain in full (rest from reference TRBV2 and TRBJ2-3): EPEVTQTPSHQVTQMGQEVILRCVPISNHLYFYWYRQILGQKVEFLVSFYNNEISEKSEIFDDQFSVERPDGSNFTLKIRSTKLEDSAMYFCASSEASSVSTDTQYFGPGTRLTVL.

The chain carries TRBV7-3 and TRBJ2-1, with D perhaps matching TRBD2 (6 bases). The CDR3 totals 11 residues. CDR1 and CDR2 (germline): SGHTA, FQGTGA. The V gene lost 6 bases and the J gene lost 12 bases, with 12 bases spanning the gap. The CDR3 coding sequence is TGTGCCAGCAGTGAGGCGGGGCCGCAGTTCTTC. It yields the protein CASSEAGPQFF.

The V gene is TRBV5-6, the J gene TRBJ1-2; a possible D gene is TRBD1 (5 bases). Germline-derived CDR1 and CDR2 are SGHDT and YYEEEE. Trimming removed 0 bases at V and 0 bases at J, with 12 bases between. The CDR3 has 16 amino acids. Here the CDR3 DNA reads TGTGCCAGCAGCTTGGTTGGCAGGGAAGCTAACTATGGCTACACCTTC. Translating gives CASSLVGREANYGYTF.